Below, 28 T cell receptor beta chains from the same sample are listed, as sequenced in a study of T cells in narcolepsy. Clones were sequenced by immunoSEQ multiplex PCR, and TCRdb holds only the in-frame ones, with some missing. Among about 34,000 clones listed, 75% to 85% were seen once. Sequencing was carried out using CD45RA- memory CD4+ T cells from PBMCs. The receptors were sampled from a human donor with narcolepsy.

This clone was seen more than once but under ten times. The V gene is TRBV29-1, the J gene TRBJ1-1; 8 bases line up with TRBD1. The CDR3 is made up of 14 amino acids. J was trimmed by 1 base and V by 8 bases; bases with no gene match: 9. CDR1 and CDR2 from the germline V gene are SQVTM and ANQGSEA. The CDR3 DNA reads TGCAGCCTCAGTCGGACAGGGAAGAACACTGAAGCTTTCTTT. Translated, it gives CSLSRTGKNTEAFF. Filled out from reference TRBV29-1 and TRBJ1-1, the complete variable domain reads SAVISQKPSRDICQRGTSLTIQCQVDSQVTMMFWYRQQPGQSLTLIATANQGSEATYESGFVIDKFPISRPNLTFSTLTVSNMSPEDSSIYLCSLSRTGKNTEAFFGQGTRLTVV.

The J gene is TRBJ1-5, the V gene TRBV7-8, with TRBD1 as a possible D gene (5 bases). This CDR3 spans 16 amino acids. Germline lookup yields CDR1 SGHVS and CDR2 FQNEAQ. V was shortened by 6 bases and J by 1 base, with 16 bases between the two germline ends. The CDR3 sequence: CASSLSQGRSNQPQHF. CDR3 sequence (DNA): TGTGCCAGCAGTCTCAGTCAGGGTAGAAGCAATCAGCCCCAGCATTTT. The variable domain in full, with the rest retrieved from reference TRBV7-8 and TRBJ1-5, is GAGVSQSPRYKVAKRGQDVALRCDPISGHVSLFWYQQALGQGPEFLTYFQNEAQLDKSGLPSDRFFAERPEGSVSTLKIQRTQQEDSAVYLCASSLSQGRSNQPQHFGDGTRLSIL.

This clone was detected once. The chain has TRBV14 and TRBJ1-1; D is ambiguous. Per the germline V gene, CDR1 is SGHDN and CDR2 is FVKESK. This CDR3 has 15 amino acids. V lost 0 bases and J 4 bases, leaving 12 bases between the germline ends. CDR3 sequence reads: CASSQDGSGVTEAFF. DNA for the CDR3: TGTGCCAGCAGCCAAGATGGATCCGGAGTCACTGAAGCTTTCTTT.

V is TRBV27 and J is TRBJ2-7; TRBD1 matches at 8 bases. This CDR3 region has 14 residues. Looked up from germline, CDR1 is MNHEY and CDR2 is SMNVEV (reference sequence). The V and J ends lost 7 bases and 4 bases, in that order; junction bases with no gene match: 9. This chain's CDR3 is CASTPRTGSYEQYF. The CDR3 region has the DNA TGTGCCAGCACCCCCAGGACAGGGTCTTACGAGCAGTACTTC.

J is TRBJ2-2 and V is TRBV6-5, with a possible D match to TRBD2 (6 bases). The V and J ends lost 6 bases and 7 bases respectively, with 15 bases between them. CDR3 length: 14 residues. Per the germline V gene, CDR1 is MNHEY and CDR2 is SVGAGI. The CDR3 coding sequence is TGTGCCAGCAGAAAAGCGGGCCCTGGCGGGGAGCTGTTTTTT. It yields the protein CASRKAGPGGELFF.

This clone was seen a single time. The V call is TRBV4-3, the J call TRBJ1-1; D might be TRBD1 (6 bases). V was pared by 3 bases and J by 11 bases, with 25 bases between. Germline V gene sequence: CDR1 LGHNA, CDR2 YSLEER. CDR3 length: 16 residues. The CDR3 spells CASSQSATGNSTGAFF. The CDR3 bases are TGCGCCAGCAGCCAGTCTGCGACAGGAAACTCGACGGGGGCTTTCTTT.

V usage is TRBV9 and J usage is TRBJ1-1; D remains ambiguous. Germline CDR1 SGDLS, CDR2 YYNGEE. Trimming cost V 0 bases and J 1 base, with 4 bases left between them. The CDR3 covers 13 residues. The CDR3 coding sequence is TGTGCCAGCAGCGTAGGACCGAACACTGAAGCTTTCTTT. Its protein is CASSVGPNTEAFF.

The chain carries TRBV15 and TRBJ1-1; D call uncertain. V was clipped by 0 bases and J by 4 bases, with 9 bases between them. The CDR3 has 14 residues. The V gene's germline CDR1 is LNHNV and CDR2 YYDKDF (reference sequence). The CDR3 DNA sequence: TGTGCCACCAGCAGAGATCTAGAGACCACTGAAGCTTTCTTT. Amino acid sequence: CATSRDLETTEAFF.

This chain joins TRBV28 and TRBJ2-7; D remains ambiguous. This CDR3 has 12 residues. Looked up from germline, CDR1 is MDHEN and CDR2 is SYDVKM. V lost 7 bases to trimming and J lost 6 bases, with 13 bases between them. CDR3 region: CASKDLVGEQYF. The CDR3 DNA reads TGTGCCAGCAAGGATTTGGTGGGCGAGCAGTACTTC.

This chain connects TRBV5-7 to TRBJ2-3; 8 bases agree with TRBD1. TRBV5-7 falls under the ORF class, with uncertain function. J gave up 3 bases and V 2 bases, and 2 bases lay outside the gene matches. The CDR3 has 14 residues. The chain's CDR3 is CASSLDRGTDTQYF. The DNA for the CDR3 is TGTGCCAGCAGCTTAGACAGGGGAACAGATACGCAGTATTTT.

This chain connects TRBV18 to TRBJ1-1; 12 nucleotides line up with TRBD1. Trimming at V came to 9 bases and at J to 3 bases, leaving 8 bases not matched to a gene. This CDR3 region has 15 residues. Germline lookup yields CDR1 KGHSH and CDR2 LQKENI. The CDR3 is CASSGTGGADTEAFF. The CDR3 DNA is TGTGCCAGTTCCGGGACAGGGGGCGCGGACACTGAAGCTTTCTTT.

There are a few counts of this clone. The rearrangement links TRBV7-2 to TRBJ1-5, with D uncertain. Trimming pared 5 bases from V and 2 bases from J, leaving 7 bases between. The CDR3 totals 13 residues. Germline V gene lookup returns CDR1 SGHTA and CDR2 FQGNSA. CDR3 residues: CASSVRGNQPQHF. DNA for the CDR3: TGTGCCAGCAGCGTGAGAGGCAATCAGCCCCAGCATTTT.

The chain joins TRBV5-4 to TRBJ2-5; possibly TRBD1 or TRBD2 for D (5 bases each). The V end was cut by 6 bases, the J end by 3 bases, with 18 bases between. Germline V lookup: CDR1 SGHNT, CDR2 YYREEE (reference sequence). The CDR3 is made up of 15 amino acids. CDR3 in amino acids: CASTFRGAGKETQYF. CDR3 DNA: TGTGCCAGCACCTTTAGGGGAGCCGGGAAAGAGACCCAGTACTTC.

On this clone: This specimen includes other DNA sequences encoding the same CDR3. CDR3 DNA sequence: TGTGCCAGTAGCCAGGGCGGCCAGGCCGATCAGCCCCAGCATTTT. Its protein product is CASSQGGQADQPQHF. This chain connects TRBV11-2 to TRBJ1-5; D perhaps matches TRBD1 (5 bases). Germline lookup yields CDR1 SGHAT and CDR2 FQNNGV. This CDR3 spans 15 amino acids. Deletions cut 9 bases from V and 5 bases from J, with 20 bases between. Variable domain in full (rest from reference TRBV11-2 and TRBJ1-5): EAGVAQSPRYKIIEKRQSVAFWCNPISGHATLYWYQQILGQGPKLLIQFQNNGVVDDSQLPKDRFSAERLKGVDSTLKIQPAKLEDSAVYLCASSQGGQADQPQHFGDGTRLSIL.

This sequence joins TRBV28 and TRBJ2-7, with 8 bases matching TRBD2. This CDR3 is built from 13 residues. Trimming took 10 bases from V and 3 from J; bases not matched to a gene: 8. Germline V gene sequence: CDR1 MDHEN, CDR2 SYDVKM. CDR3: CATEAGVNYEQYF. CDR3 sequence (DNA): TGTGCCACCGAAGCGGGAGTTAACTACGAGCAGTACTTC.

The DNA for the CDR3 is TGTGCCTCTCCGGCTCCGGGGGCCCACGAGCAGTACTTC. Encoded protein: CASPAPGAHEQYF. V and J are TRBV30 and TRBJ2-7, with D tentatively TRBD1 or TRBD2 (6 bases each). V lost 7 bases and J 5 bases, leaving 18 bases between the germline ends. Germline CDR1 GTSNPN, CDR2 SVGIG (reference sequence). The CDR3 contains 13 residues. Full variable domain (missing parts from reference TRBV30 and TRBJ2-7): SQTIHQWPATLVQPVGSPLSLECTVEGTSNPNLYWYRQAAGRGLQLLFYSVGIGQISSEVPQNLSASRPQDRQFILSSKKLLLSDSGFYLCASPAPGAHEQYFGPGTRLTVT.

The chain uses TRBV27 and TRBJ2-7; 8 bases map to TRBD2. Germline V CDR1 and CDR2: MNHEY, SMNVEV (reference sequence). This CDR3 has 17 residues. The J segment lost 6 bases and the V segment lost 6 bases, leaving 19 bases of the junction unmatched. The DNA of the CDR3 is TGTGCCAGCAGGTTTGCCCCTCCAACCGGGAGGGTGGGCGAGCAGTACTTC. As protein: CASRFAPPTGRVGEQYF.

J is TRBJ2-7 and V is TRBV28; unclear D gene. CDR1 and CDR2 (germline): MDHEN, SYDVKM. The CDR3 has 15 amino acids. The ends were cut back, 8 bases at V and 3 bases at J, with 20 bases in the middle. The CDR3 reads CASSRPGLTGYEQYF. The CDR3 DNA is TGTGCCAGCTCACGACCCGGGCTCACCGGCTACGAGCAGTACTTC.

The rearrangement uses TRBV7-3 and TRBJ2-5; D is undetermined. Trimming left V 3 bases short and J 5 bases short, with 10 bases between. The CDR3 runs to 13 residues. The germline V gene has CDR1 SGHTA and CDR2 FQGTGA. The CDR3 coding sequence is TGTGCCAGCAGCTTCGCACTCAAGGAGACCCAGTACTTC. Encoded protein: CASSFALKETQYF. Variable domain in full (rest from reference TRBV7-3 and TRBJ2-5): GAGVSQTPSNKVTEKGKYVELRCDPISGHTALYWYRQSLGQGPEFLIYFQGTGAADDSGLPNDRFFAVRPEGSVSTLKIQRTERGDSAVYLCASSFALKETQYFGPGTRLLVL.

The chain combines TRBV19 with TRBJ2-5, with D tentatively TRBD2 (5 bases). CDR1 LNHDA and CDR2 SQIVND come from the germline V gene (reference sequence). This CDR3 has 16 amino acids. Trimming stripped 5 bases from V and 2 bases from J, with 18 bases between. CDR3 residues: CASSSIRGGGQETQYF. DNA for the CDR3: TGTGCCAGTAGTTCAATACGTGGAGGCGGGCAAGAGACCCAGTACTTC.

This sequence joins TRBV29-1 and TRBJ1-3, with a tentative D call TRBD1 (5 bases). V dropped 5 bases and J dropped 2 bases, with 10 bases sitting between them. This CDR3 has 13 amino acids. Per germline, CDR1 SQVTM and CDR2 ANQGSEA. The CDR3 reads CSVRAGTGNTIYF. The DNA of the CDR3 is TGCAGCGTTAGGGCAGGGACTGGAAACACCATATATTTT.

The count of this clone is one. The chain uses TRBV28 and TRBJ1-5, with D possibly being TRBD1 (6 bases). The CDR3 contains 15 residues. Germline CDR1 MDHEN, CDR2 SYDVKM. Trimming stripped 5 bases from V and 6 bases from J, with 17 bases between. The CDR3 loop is CASSPTAGARQPQHF. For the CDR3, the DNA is TGTGCCAGCAGTCCGACAGCGGGGGCGCGTCAGCCCCAGCATTTT.

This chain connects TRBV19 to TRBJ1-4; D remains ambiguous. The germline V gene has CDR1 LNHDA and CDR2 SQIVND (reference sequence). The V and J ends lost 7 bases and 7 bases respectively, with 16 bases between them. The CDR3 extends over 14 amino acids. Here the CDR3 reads CASTKTGEFEKLFF. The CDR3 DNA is TGTGCCAGTACCAAGACTGGTGAATTTGAAAAACTGTTTTTT.

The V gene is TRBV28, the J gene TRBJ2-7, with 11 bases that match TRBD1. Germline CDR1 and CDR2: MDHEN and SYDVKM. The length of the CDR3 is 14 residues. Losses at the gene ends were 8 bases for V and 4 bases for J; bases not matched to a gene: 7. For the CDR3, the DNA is TGTGCCAGCGTCGGGGGACAGGGGGGGTACGAGCAGTACTTC. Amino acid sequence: CASVGGQGGYEQYF.

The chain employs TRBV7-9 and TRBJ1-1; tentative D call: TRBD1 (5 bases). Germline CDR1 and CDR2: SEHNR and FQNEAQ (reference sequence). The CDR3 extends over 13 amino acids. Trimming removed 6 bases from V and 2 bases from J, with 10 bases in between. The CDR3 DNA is TGTGCCAGCAGTTTTCAGGGAAACACTGAAGCTTTCTTT. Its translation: CASSFQGNTEAFF.

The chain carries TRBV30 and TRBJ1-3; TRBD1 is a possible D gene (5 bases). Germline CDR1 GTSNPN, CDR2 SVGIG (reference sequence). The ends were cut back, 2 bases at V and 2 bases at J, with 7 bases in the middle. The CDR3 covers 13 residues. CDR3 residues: CAWSTGAGNTIYF. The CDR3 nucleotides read TGTGCCTGGAGTACAGGAGCTGGAAACACCATATATTTT.

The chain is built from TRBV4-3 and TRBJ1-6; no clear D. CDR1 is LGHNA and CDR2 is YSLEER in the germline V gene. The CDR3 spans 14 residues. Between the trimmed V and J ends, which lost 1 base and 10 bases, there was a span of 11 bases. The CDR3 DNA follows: TGCGCCAGCAGCCAAGCAACAGAGGAATCACCCCTCCACTTT. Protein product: CASSQATEESPLHF.

The CDR3, as DNA: TGTGCCAGCAGTGGGGGACTAGCGGGAGTCTTCCACAATGAGCAGTTCTTC. Encoded protein: CASSGGLAGVFHNEQFF. The chain uses TRBV2 and TRBJ2-1; 14 positions agree with TRBD2. V trimming: 4 bases; J trimming: 5 bases; junction bases outside the gene matches: 7. Germline CDR1 SNHLY, CDR2 FYNNEI. The CDR3 runs to 17 residues. Drawing the rest from reference TRBV2 and TRBJ2-1, the complete variable domain is EPEVTQTPSHQVTQMGQEVILRCVPISNHLYFYWYRQILGQKVEFLVSFYNNEISEKSEIFDDQFSVERPDGSNFTLKIRSTKLEDSAMYFCASSGGLAGVFHNEQFFGPGTRLTVL.